These 27 T cell receptor beta chains were sequenced from one sample in a study of sequential checkpoint blockade in melanoma. The method was immunoSEQ multiplex PCR; TCRdb's version includes in-frame clones alone and lacks a portion of them. Of 8,100 or so clones detected, roughly 27% appear once; the ten largest clones hold roughly 5.4%. Documented treatment: randomized to nivolumab then ipilimumab (arm A) or the reverse (arm B). The specimen was tumor tissue (inferred from file names), collected from a patient given nivolumab and ipilimumab in sequence. Source of these receptors: a human donor with melanoma.

The chain couples TRBV5-1 to TRBJ2-2, with D hard to call. CDR3 size: 15 residues. V was shortened by 3 bases and J by 4 bases, with 13 bases between the two germline ends. Germline loops: CDR1 SGHRS, CDR2 YFSETQ. This chain's CDR3 is CASSSVLVGTGELFF. In DNA form, the CDR3 reads TGCGCCAGCAGCTCCGTCTTAGTGGGCACCGGGGAGCTGTTTTTT.

The chain carries TRBV29-1 and TRBJ2-5, with TRBD1 matching over 9 bases. Trimming took 0 bases from V and 3 from J; bases not matched to a gene: 2. Germline V gives CDR1 SQVTM, CDR2 ANQGSEA. The CDR3 is made up of 14 amino acids. This chain's CDR3 is CSVEEGTGKETQYF. The CDR3 coding sequence is TGCAGCGTTGAAGAAGGGACAGGGAAAGAGACCCAGTACTTC.

This chain connects TRBV6-8 to TRBJ1-1; tentatively, D is TRBD1 (6 bases). Trimming pared 6 bases from V and 0 bases from J, leaving 20 bases between. The CDR3 has 17 amino acids. Germline-derived CDR1 and CDR2 are MNHGY and SAAAGT. The CDR3 spells CASRINGGHPMNTEAFF. The CDR3 DNA reads as TGTGCCAGCAGAATTAACGGGGGACACCCGATGAACACTGAAGCTTTCTTT.

The chain links TRBV6-8 to TRBJ1-5; no clear D. CDR3 length: 15 residues. V lost 9 bases and J 0 bases, leaving 15 bases between the germline ends. Germline lookup yields CDR1 MNHGY and CDR2 SAAAGT. The CDR3 spells CARKWTDHSNQPQHF. The CDR3 DNA follows: TGTGCCAGAAAGTGGACCGACCATAGCAATCAGCCCCAGCATTTT.

The J gene is TRBJ1-1, the V gene TRBV18, with D unclear. Trimming cost V 6 bases and J 2 bases, with 13 bases left between them. The CDR3 covers 14 residues. Germline-derived CDR1 and CDR2 are KGHSH and LQKENI. CDR3 DNA sequence: TGTGCCAGCTCGGCGGGCCTCGAAAACACTGAAGCTTTCTTT. It translates to CASSAGLENTEAFF.

The rearrangement joins TRBV6-7 to TRBJ1-6, with D possibly matching TRBD1 (5 bases). TRBV6-7 qualifies as an ORF whose function is uncertain. V was clipped by 7 bases and J by 6 bases, with 13 bases between them. CDR3 length: 14 amino acids. Written as DNA, the CDR3 is TGTGCCAGCACCGAAAGGACAACTAATTCACCCCTCCACTTT. Protein: CASTERTTNSPLHF.

The J gene is TRBJ2-3, the V gene TRBV18; no reliable D call. The CDR3 sequence is 15 residues long. The germline V gene encodes CDR1 KGHSH and CDR2 LQKENI. The V gene lost 5 bases and the J gene lost 0 bases, with 12 bases spanning the gap. The CDR3 nucleotides are TGTGCCAGCTCAGCAAGTGAGATTAGCACAGATACGCAGTATTTT. As protein: CASSASEISTDTQYF.

The table lists this clone with many counts. CDR3 nucleotide sequence: TGTGCCAGCAGCCCGGGACTAGCGTTCCCGTCAGAGACCCAGTACTTC. This codes for CASSPGLAFPSETQYF. The chain recombines TRBV11-3 with TRBJ2-5; 10 positions agree with TRBD2. The ends lost 5 bases at V and 4 bases at J; junction bases unmatched: 10. From germline, CDR1 is SGHNT and CDR2 YENEEA. This CDR3 is 16 amino acids long.

This clone was seen a few times. This CDR3 reads CASRPRQGVHEQFF. The DNA of the CDR3 is TGTGCCAGCAGACCGAGACAGGGTGTCCATGAGCAGTTCTTC. The rearrangement joins TRBV6-8 to TRBJ2-1, with 7 bases that match TRBD1. The length of the CDR3 is 14 residues. Germline-derived CDR1 and CDR2 are MNHGY and SAAAGT. Germline trimming cut 6 bases from V and 8 bases from J; bases unmatched to any gene: 10.

This clone was picked up a small number of times. DNA of the CDR3: TGTGCCAGCAGTTTCCGCGGGGAAGAGACCCAGTACTTC. Its translation: CASSFRGEETQYF. J is TRBJ2-5 and V is TRBV6-8, with TRBD2 as a possible D gene (6 bases). Trimming left V 4 bases short and J 3 bases short, with 9 bases between. Germline V lookup: CDR1 MNHGY, CDR2 SAAAGT. This CDR3 spans 13 amino acids.

A single count supports this clone. The gene calls are TRBV25-1 and TRBJ1-3; TRBD1 aligns across 8 bases. The CDR3 sequence is 15 residues long. The J segment lost 1 base and the V segment lost 5 bases, leaving 4 bases of the junction unmatched. CDR1 and CDR2 (germline): MGHDK, SYGVNS. The CDR3 sequence: CASSRQGASGNTIYF. Written as DNA, the CDR3 is TGTGCCAGCAGTCGTCAGGGGGCATCTGGAAACACCATATATTTT.

Only a few counts were recorded for this clone. This chain uses TRBV10-3 with TRBJ2-4; 7 bases fit TRBD1. The germline V gene encodes CDR1 ENHRY and CDR2 SYGVKD. V trimming: 0 bases; J trimming: 8 bases; junction bases outside the gene matches: 7. The CDR3 is 15 residues long. The CDR3: CAISESGGAGDIQYF. In DNA, the CDR3 is TGTGCCATCAGTGAGTCAGGGGGCGCCGGAGACATTCAGTACTTC.

V and J are TRBV19 and TRBJ1-3, with 9 bases that match TRBD1. Per germline, CDR1 LNHDA and CDR2 SQIVND (reference sequence). The CDR3 runs 16 residues. The V and J ends lost 10 bases and 5 bases, in that order; junction bases with no gene match: 15. Here the CDR3 reads CATSNGGGQGRNTIYF. As DNA, the CDR3 is TGTGCCACCTCCAACGGAGGGGGACAGGGAAGAAACACCATATATTTT.

The chain recombines TRBV29-1 with TRBJ2-3; a possible D gene is TRBD2 (5 bases). V dropped 4 bases and J dropped 4 bases, with 9 bases sitting between them. The length of the CDR3 is 12 residues. Per the germline V gene, CDR1 is SQVTM and CDR2 is ANQGSEA. CDR3 residues: CSVVEGPDTQYF. CDR3 DNA: TGCAGCGTTGTTGAGGGTCCAGATACGCAGTATTTT.

This clone appeared a few times. The V call is TRBV19, the J call TRBJ1-1; a weak D match, TRBD1 (5 bases). V was cut by 0 bases and J by 0 bases, with 17 bases left in between. Looked up from germline, CDR1 is LNHDA and CDR2 is SQIVND (reference sequence). The CDR3 is 18 amino acids. The CDR3 spells CASSIDHRRVAMNTEAFF. The CDR3 DNA reads TGTGCCAGTAGTATAGACCATCGCAGGGTAGCGATGAACACTGAAGCTTTCTTT.

Only a few counts were recorded for this clone. CDR3 nucleotide sequence: TGTGCCAGCAGCCGAAACGGCCAGCTAGGAGGGGAGGGCAATCAGCCCCAGCATTTT. Residues: CASSRNGQLGGEGNQPQHF. The rearrangement joins TRBV11-3 to TRBJ1-5, with D possibly matching TRBD1 (5 bases). The germline CDR1 and CDR2 sequences are SGHNT and YENEEA. Trimming removed 5 bases from V and 2 bases from J, with 25 bases in between. The CDR3 spans 19 residues. Supplemented by reference TRBV11-3 and TRBJ1-5, the full variable domain reads EAGVVQSPRYKIIEKKQPVAFWCNPISGHNTLYWYLQNLGQGPELLIRYENEEAVDDSQLPKDRFSAERLKGVDSTLKIQPAELGDSAVYLCASSRNGQLGGEGNQPQHFGDGTRLSIL.

This clone is medium-sized (0.01 to 0.1%) by share. The rearrangement links TRBV6-1 to TRBJ2-7, with D uncertain. There are 12 residues in the CDR3. Germline V gives CDR1 MNHNS, CDR2 SASEGT. The germline V and J ends were trimmed by 1 base and 6 bases, with 7 bases remaining between them. The CDR3 DNA sequence: TGTGCCAGCAGTGAAGGTGGAGTCGAGCAGTACTTC. Protein sequence: CASSEGGVEQYF.

This clone was found a few times. The chain is built from TRBV19 and TRBJ2-2; 10 bases align to TRBD2. CDR3 length equals 14 residues. Germline CDR1 LNHDA, CDR2 SQIVND (reference sequence). Trimming took 8 bases from V and 6 from J; bases not matched to a gene: 6. The CDR3 spells CASRSGGGAGELFF. The CDR3 bases are TGTGCCAGTCGAAGCGGGGGGGGCGCCGGGGAGCTGTTTTTT.

This clone was counted a few times. The V call is TRBV12-5, the J call TRBJ2-6; TRBD2 matches 7 bases. CDR1 is LGHNT and CDR2 is FRNRAP in the germline V gene. There are 15 residues in the CDR3. The CDR3 protein is CASTPGGWRANVLTF. CDR3 coding DNA: TGTGCCAGCACCCCCGGGGGGTGGAGGGCCAACGTCCTGACTTTC. The full variable domain, its missing parts supplied by reference TRBV12-5 and TRBJ2-6, is DARVTQTPRHKVTEMGQEVTMRCQPILGHNTVFWYRQTMMQGLELLAYFRNRAPLDDSGMPKDRFSAEMPDATLATLKIQPSEPRDSAVYFCASTPGGWRANVLTFGAGSRLTVL.

This clone came up many times. The chain carries TRBV23-1 and TRBJ1-1; TRBD1 aligns across 7 bases. TRBV23-1 is marked as an open reading frame, function uncertain. After removal of 6 bases from V and 4 bases from J, the junction contained 11 bases not matched to a gene. The CDR3 has 15 amino acids. The CDR3 DNA is TGCGCCAGCAGCCATGTGACAGGGTTTGGCACTGAAGCTTTCTTT. It is translated as CASSHVTGFGTEAFF.

This clone was seen more than once but under ten times. The chain combines TRBV11-3 with TRBJ2-3; D is possibly TRBD1 or TRBD2 (5 bases each). From germline, CDR1 is SGHNT and CDR2 YENEEA. CDR3 length: 16 residues. V shed 5 bases and J shed 1 base, with 16 bases lying between them. CDR3 loop: CASSPPGALGTDTQYF. CDR3 nucleotides: TGTGCCAGCAGCCCGCCCGGGGCGTTGGGCACAGATACGCAGTATTTT.

This clone was picked up many times. The chain carries TRBV11-3 and TRBJ2-7; the match to TRBD2 covers 8 bases. This CDR3 region has 17 residues. CDR1 and CDR2 (germline): SGHNT, YENEEA. Germline trimming cut 2 bases from V and 1 base from J; bases unmatched to any gene: 10. The CDR3 spells CASSLTPTSVPSYEQYF. The CDR3 DNA reads as TGTGCCAGCAGCTTAACTCCGACTAGCGTACCTTCCTACGAGCAGTACTTC.

This sequence joins TRBV6-8 and TRBJ1-2; D possibly corresponds to TRBD1 (6 bases). Germline V gene lookup returns CDR1 MNHGY and CDR2 SAAAGT. CDR3 length equals 14 residues. The V end was cut by 6 bases, the J end by 6 bases, with 17 bases between. CDR3 nucleotides: TGTGCCAGCAGCCGAAGGGGGGCGAGACATGGCTACACCTTC. It is translated as CASSRRGARHGYTF.

This clone was detected only a few times. The chain has TRBV6-1 and TRBJ1-5; 10 bases align to TRBD1. This CDR3 region has 20 residues. With V trimmed by 1 base and J by 0 bases, 12 bases remained unmatched. Germline lookup yields CDR1 MNHNS and CDR2 SASEGT. CDR3 in DNA: TGTGCCAGCAGTGAAGGGACAGGGGGTATAATAACCCTTAGCAATCAGCCCCAGCATTTT. The encoded protein is CASSEGTGGIITLSNQPQHF.

The chain joins TRBV6-8 to TRBJ2-3; 11 nucleotides align to TRBD1. Germline CDR1 and CDR2: MNHGY and SAAAGT. Losses at the gene ends were 10 bases for V and 7 bases for J; bases not matched to a gene: 19. The CDR3 totals 17 residues. The CDR3 reads CAISRTGGGREGNTQYF. The CDR3 region has the DNA TGTGCCATCAGCCGGACAGGGGGCGGGCGAGAGGGAAATACGCAGTATTTT.

In its sample, this clone ranks as medium-sized. V usage is TRBV6-8 and J usage is TRBJ1-2; D uncertain. Germline V gene data show CDR1 as MNHGY and CDR2 as SAAAGT. V gave up 8 bases and J gave up 3 bases, with 13 bases separating them. The length of the CDR3 is 13 residues. CDR3 bases: TGTGCCAGCGACCACGGGAGGGACTATGGCTACACCTTC. Its translation is CASDHGRDYGYTF.

By frequency in the sample, this clone is medium-sized. The J gene is TRBJ2-5, the V gene TRBV11-3; D perhaps matches TRBD2 (5 bases). The length of the CDR3 is 15 residues. Trimming removed 5 bases at V and 5 bases at J, with 18 bases between. The germline CDR1 and CDR2 sequences are SGHNT and YENEEA. The CDR3 is CASSHFPWGAETQYF. CDR3 DNA: TGTGCCAGCAGCCATTTCCCTTGGGGAGCGGAGACCCAGTACTTC.